The 9 T cell receptor beta chains reported below all come from one sample, sequenced in a study of blood T cell repertoires in COVID-19. Generated by immunoSEQ multiplex PCR, the TCRdb table keeps only in-frame clones and is missing some. The table records around 170,000 clones, about 86% of them present only once. Sample: peripheral blood. These receptors were collected from a man over 45 with active or convalescent COVID-19.

The gene calls are TRBV5-4 and TRBJ2-1; 11 positions agree with TRBD1. The CDR3 runs 14 residues. Losses at the gene ends were 3 bases for V and 8 bases for J; bases not matched to a gene: 4. CDR1 and CDR2 from the germline V gene are SGHNT and YYREEE (reference sequence). This CDR3 is CASSWGQGVYEQFF. The CDR3 nucleotides read TGTGCCAGCAGCTGGGGACAGGGGGTCTATGAGCAGTTCTTC.

The chain is built from TRBV7-9 and TRBJ2-7, with 7 bases lining up with TRBD1. Trimming cost V 5 bases and J 2 bases; bases outside gene matches: 6. The CDR3 is made up of 14 amino acids. The germline gives CDR1 SEHNR, CDR2 FQNEAQ (reference sequence). DNA of the CDR3: TGTGCCAGCAGCCCCTCCGGGACAGCCTACGAGCAGTACTTC. Translation gives CASSPSGTAYEQYF. The whole variable domain, filled in from reference TRBV7-9 and TRBJ2-7, reads DTGVSQNPRHKITKRGQNVTFRCDPISEHNRLYWYRQTLGQGPEFLTYFQNEAQLEKSRLLSDRFSAERPKGSFSTLEIQRTEQGDSAMYLCASSPSGTAYEQYFGPGTRLTVT.

This sequence joins TRBV18 and TRBJ2-1, with D possibly being TRBD1 (5 bases). Deletions cut 6 bases from V and 0 bases from J, with 15 bases between. Per germline, CDR1 KGHSH and CDR2 LQKENI. The CDR3 has 16 amino acids. The DNA for the CDR3 is TGTGCCAGCTCGTCCGACAGACCCAACTCCTACAATGAGCAGTTCTTC. Translating gives CASSSDRPNSYNEQFF.

The chain recombines TRBV2 with TRBJ1-5; D is perhaps TRBD1 (6 bases). There are 13 residues in the CDR3. V was trimmed by 6 bases and J by 4 bases, leaving 10 bases between them. Germline V CDR1 and CDR2: SNHLY, FYNNEI. The CDR3 sequence: CASSRTGNQPQHF. Written as DNA, the CDR3 is TGTGCCAGCAGCCGAACAGGGAATCAGCCCCAGCATTTT.

This clone came up once. The V gene is TRBV10-3, the J gene TRBJ1-5, with TRBD1 identical over 7 bases. The length of the CDR3 is 12 residues. The trim removed 9 bases at V and 4 bases at J, leaving 3 bases unmatched. Germline assignment: CDR1 ENHRY and CDR2 SYGVKD. The CDR3 loop is CAMGQLNQPQHF. The DNA for the CDR3 is TGTGCCATGGGACAGCTGAATCAGCCCCAGCATTTT.

The J gene is TRBJ2-7, the V gene TRBV5-1; 10 bases are shared with TRBD1. CDR3 length: 15 residues. V lost 5 bases and J lost 0; bases outside the gene matches: 5. Looked up from germline, CDR1 is SGHRS and CDR2 is YFSETQ. The CDR3 DNA sequence: TGCGCCAGCAGTTTGACAGGGGGCAGCTCCTACGAGCAGTACTTC. It translates to CASSLTGGSSYEQYF.

For the CDR3, the DNA is TGTGCCACCACGGAAACAGGGATAATGAACACTGAAGCTTTCTTT. This sequence encodes CATTETGIMNTEAFF. The chain employs TRBV24-1 and TRBJ1-1; D is possibly TRBD1 (6 bases). The CDR3 has 15 residues. The V end was cut by 8 bases, the J end by 0 bases, with 15 bases between. Germline V CDR1 and CDR2: KGHDR, SFDVKD.

The chain has TRBV11-3 and TRBJ2-5; the D is unclear. The length of the CDR3 is 12 residues. CDR1 SGHNT and CDR2 YENEEA come from the germline V gene. V was cut by 0 bases and J by 7 bases, with 6 bases left in between. CDR3 in DNA: TGTGCCAGCAGCTTAGATCTACGGACCCAGTACTTC. This sequence encodes CASSLDLRTQYF.

The genes are TRBV7-2 and TRBJ1-1; D not resolved. The CDR3 sequence is 15 residues long. Germline lookup yields CDR1 SGHTA and CDR2 FQGNSA. With 4 bases removed from V and 1 base from J, the gap between germline ends came to 13 bases. CDR3 residues: CASSSTGRENTEAFF. As DNA, the CDR3 is TGTGCCAGCAGCTCGACCGGACGGGAGAACACTGAAGCTTTCTTT.